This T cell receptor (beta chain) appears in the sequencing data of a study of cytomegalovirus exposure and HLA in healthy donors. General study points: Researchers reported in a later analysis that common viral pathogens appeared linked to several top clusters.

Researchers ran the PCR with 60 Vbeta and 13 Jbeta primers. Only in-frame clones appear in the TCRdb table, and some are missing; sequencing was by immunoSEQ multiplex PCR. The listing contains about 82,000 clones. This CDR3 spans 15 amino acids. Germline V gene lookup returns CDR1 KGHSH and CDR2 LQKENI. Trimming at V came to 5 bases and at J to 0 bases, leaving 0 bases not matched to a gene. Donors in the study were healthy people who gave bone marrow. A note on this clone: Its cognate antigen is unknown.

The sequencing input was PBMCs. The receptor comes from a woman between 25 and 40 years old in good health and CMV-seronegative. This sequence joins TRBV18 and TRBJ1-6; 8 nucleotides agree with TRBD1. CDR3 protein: CASSTGGSYNSPLHF. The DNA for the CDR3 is TGTGCCAGCTCAACAGGGGGCTCCTATAATTCACCCCTCCACTTT.